Here is one T cell receptor beta chain with its context. The antigen is unknown. The data belong to a study of Ad26.COV2.S vaccination and SARS-CoV-2 variants. General study results and limits: People given the vaccine had a wider spike-specific TCR breadth than placebo recipients did. Overall T cell responses may have been underestimated by the analyses of TCR breadth and depth.

The junction had 7 bases not matched to a gene; V was cut back by 4 bases and J by 3 bases. This CDR3 spans 17 amino acids. Germline V gene data show CDR1 as SGDLS and CDR2 as YYNGEE. Only in-frame clones appear in the TCRdb table, and some are missing; sequencing was by immunoSEQ multiplex PCR. The sample includes fewer than 400,000 clones, about nine tenths of them seen just once. Treatment of the sample: approximately 18 received Ad26.COV2.S at low or high dose, single or two shots; 5 received placebo; per-sample allocation not given. The samples date from day 63 after the first vaccine or placebo injection. Its platform was an Ad26 vector, and its expressed antigen was Wuhan-strain SARS-CoV-2 spike.

Sequencing was performed on peripheral blood, taken in a trial of Ad26.COV2.S vaccine versus placebo. The rearrangement joins TRBV9 to TRBJ2-5, with 15 bases matching TRBD2. This receptor was identified in a person aged 18-60 years who received the Ad26.COV2.S COVID-19 vaccine or a placebo. The chain's CDR3 is CASSPTGTSGRKETQYF. In DNA form, the CDR3 reads TGTGCCAGCAGCCCAACAGGGACTAGCGGGAGGAAAGAGACCCAGTACTTC.